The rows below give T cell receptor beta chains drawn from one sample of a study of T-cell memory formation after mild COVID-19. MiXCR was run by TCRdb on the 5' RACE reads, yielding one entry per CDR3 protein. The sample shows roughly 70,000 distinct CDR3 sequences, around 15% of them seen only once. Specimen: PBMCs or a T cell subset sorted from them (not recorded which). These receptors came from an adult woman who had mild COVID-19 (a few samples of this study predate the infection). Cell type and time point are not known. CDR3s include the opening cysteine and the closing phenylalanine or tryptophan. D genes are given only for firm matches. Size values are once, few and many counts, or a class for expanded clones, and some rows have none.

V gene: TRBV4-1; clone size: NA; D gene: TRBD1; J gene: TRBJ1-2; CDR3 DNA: TGCGCCAGCAGCGAGTTTGGGACAGACTATGGCTACACCTTC; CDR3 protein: CASSEFGTDYGYTF
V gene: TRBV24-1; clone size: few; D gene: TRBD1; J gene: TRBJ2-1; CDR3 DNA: TGTGCCATACGGACAGGGAACGGCAATGAGCAGTTCTTC; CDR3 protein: CAIRTGNGNEQFF
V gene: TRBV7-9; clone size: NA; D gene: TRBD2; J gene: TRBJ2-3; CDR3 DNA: TGTGCCAGCAGCTTAGCCCAGGGACTAGCGGGAGATACGCAGTATTTT; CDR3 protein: CASSLAQGLAGDTQYF
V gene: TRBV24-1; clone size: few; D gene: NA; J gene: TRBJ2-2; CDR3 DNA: TGTGCCACCAGTGATCCCACGTCCGGGGAGCTGTTTTTT; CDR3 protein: CATSDPTSGELFF
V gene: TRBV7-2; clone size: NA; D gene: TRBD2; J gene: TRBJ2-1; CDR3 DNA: TGTGCCAGCAGTCTCGGGAGGGTCAATGAGCAGTTCTTC; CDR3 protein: CASSLGRVNEQFF
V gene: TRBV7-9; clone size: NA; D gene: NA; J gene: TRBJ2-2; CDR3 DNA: TGTGCCAGCAGCACATGGGTCTCCCAAAACACCGGGGAGCTGTTTTTT; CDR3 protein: CASSTWVSQNTGELFF
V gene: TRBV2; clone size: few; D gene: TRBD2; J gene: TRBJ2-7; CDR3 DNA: TGTGCCTCCACCGAAGGGCTAGCGGGAGGGCCGGTTGACGAGCAGTACTTC; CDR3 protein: CASTEGLAGGPVDEQYF
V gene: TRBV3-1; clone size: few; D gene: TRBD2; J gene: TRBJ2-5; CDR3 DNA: TGTGCCAGCAGCCAAGGGGGCGGGAGTGGGGAAGAGACCCAGTACTTC; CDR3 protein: CASSQGGGSGEETQYF
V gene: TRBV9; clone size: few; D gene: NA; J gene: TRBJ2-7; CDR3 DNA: TGTGCCAGCAGCGTAGATCAGGGAGCTTACGAGCAGTACTTC; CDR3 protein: CASSVDQGAYEQYF
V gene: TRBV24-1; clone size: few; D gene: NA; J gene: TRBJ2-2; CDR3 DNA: TGTGCCACAGGACGGAACACCGGGGAGCTGTTTTTT; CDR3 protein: CATGRNTGELFF
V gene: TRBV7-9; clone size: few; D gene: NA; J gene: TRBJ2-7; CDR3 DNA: TGTGCCAGCAGCTTAGTCTTCCAGGGGGAGCAGTACTTC; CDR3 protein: CASSLVFQGEQYF
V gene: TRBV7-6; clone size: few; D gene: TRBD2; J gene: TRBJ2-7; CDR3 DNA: TGTGCCAGCAGCCCAGGGACTAGCGGTACCTACGAGCAGTACTTC; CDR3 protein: CASSPGTSGTYEQYF
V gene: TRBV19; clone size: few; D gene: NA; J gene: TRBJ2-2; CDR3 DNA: TGTGCCAGTACCGGGGGCCACCTGGTGTCCGGGGAGCTGTTTTTT; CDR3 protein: CASTGGHLVSGELFF
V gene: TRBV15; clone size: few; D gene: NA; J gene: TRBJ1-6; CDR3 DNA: TGTGCCACCAGCAGAGATGGGGAGGGCAGGTCACCCCTCCACTTT; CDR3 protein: CATSRDGEGRSPLHF
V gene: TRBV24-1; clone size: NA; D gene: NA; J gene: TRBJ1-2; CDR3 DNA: TGTGCCACCAGTGATTCCTTGGCCGCTGGCTACACCTTC; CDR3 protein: CATSDSLAAGYTF
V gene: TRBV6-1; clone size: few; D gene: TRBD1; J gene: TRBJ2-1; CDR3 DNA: TGTGCCAGCAGTGAAGTCCCGCTAGGGGGCCCCTACAATGAGCAGTTCTTC; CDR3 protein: CASSEVPLGGPYNEQFF
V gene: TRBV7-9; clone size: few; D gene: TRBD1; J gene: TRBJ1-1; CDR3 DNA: TGTGCCAGCAGCTTCGGACAGGGGAAGACTGAAGCTTTCTTT; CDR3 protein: CASSFGQGKTEAFF
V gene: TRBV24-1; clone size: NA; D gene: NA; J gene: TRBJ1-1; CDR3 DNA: TGTGCCACCCAGGACGCTCCGAACACTGAAGCTTTCTTT; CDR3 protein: CATQDAPNTEAFF
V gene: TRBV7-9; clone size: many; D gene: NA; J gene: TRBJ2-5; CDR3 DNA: TGTGCCAGCAGCTTAGCGCTAGAGACCCAGTACTTC; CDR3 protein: CASSLALETQYF
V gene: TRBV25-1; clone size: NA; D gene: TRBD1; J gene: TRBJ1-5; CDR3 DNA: TGTGCCAGCAGTGAAGGAGGACAGGGAAGTCAGCCCCAGCATTTT; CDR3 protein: CASSEGGQGSQPQHF
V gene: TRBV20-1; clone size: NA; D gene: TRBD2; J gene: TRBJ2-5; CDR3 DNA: TGCAGTGCTAGATTCTTTGGGACTAGTTACGAGACCCAGTACTTC; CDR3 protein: CSARFFGTSYETQYF
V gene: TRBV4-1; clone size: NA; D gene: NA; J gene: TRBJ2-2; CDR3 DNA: TGCGCCAGCAGCCAAGATTGGGGGCGAGAGGGGAACACCGGGGAGCTGTTTTTT; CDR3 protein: CASSQDWGREGNTGELFF
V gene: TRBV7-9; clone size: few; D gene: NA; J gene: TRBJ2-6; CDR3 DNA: TGTGCCAGCAGCCCGCACCCGGATGGGGCCAACGTCCTGACTTTC; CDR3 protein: CASSPHPDGANVLTF
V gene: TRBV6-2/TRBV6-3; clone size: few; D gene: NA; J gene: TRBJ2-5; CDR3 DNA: TGTGCCAGCAGTTATGAGCCACAAGAGACCCAGTACTTC; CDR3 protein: CASSYEPQETQYF
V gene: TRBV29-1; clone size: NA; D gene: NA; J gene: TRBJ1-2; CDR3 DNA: TGCAGCGTTTGGACCGGACTGAACTATGGCTACACCTTC; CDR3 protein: CSVWTGLNYGYTF
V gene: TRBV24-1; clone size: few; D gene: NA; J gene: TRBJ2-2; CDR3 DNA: TGTGCCACCAGTTTGGGGCAGGCGAACACCGGGGAGCTGTTTTTT; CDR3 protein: CATSLGQANTGELFF
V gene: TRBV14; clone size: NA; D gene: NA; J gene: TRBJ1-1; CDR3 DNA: TGTGCCAGCAGCCGAAAACAGCGCCAGAACACTGAAGCTTTCTTT; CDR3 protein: CASSRKQRQNTEAFF
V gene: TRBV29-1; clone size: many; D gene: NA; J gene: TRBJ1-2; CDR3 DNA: TGCAGCGTTGAAGATCTTCACCAGGGAGGCTACACCTTC; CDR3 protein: CSVEDLHQGGYTF
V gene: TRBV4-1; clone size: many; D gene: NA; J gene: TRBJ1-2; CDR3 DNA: TGCGCCAGCAGCCAAGATACGGGGGGCTATGGCTACACCTTC; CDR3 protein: CASSQDTGGYGYTF
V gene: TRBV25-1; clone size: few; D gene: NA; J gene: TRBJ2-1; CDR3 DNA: TGTGCCACTAGGGAGAGCTCCTACAATGAGCAGTTCTTC; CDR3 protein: CATRESSYNEQFF
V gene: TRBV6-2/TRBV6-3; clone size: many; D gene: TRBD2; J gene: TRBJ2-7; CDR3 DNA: TGCGCCAGCAGCACCGGGACTAGTTCCTACGAGCAGTACTTC; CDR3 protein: CASSTGTSSYEQYF
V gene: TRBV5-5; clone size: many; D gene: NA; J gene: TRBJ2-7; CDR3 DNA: TGTGCCAGCAGCTTCGAAAGGACAATCTACGAGCAGTACTTC; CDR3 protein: CASSFERTIYEQYF
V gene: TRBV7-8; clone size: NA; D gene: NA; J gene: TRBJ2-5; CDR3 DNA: TGTGCCAGCAGCGGGGCTCAGACCAACCAAGAGACCCAGTACTTC; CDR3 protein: CASSGAQTNQETQYF
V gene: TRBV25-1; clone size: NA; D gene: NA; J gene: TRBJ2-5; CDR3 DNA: TGTGCCAGCCGTGCATGGGCACGGGACCCCGTTGGGGAGACCCAGTACTTC; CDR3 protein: CASRAWARDPVGETQYF
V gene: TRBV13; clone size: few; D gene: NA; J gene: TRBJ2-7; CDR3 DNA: TGTGCCAGCAGCTTTGCGGGACCCTCCTACGAGCAGTACTTC; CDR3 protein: CASSFAGPSYEQYF
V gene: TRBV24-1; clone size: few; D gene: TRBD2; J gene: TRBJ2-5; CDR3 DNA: TGTGCCACCAGTGACACGGGACTAGCGGGAGCTGAGACCCAGTACTTC; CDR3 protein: CATSDTGLAGAETQYF
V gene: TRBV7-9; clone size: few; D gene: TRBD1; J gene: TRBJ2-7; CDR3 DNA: TGTGCCAGCAGCTTAGGGACAGGGACCTACGAGCAGTACTTC; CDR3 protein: CASSLGTGTYEQYF
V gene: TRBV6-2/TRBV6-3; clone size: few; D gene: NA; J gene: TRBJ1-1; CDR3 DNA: TGTGCCAGCAGTTACCGGGACAACACTGAAGCTTTCTTT; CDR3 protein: CASSYRDNTEAFF
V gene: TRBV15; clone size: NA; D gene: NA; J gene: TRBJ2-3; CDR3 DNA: TGTGCCACCAGCAGAGAAGGCCGGGGGCCAGATACGCAGTATTTT; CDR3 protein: CATSREGRGPDTQYF
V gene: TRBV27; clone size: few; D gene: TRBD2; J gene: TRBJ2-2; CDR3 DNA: TGTGCCAGCAGTCCGGGACTAGCGGTGAACACCGGGGAGCTGTTTTTT; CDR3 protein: CASSPGLAVNTGELFF
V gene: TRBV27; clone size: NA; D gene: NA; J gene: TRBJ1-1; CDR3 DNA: TGTGCCAGCAGTGTAGGGGCAGGGGTGAACACTGAAGCTTTCTTT; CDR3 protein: CASSVGAGVNTEAFF
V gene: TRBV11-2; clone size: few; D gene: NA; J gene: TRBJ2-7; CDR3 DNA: TGTGCCAGCAGCTTCTCGGACGAGCAGTACTTC; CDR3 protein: CASSFSDEQYF
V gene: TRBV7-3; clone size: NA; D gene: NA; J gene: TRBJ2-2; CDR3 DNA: TGTGCCAGCAGCCCCCACGATGGCGCGGTCGGGGAGCTGTTTTTT; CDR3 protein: CASSPHDGAVGELFF
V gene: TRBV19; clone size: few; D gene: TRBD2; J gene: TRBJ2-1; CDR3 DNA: TGTGCCAGTTCCTTACTAGCGGGGCACAATGAGCAGTTCTTC; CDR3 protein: CASSLLAGHNEQFF
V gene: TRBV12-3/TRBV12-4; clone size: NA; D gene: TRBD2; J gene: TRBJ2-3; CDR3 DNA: TGTGCCAGCAGTCTTAGCGGGGGGGCGTCAGATACGCAGTATTTT; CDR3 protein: CASSLSGGASDTQYF
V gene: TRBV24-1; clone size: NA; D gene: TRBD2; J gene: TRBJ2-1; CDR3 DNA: TGTGCCACCAGTGATTTGGGGGCGGGAGATGGAAATGAGCAGTTCTTC; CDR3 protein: CATSDLGAGDGNEQFF
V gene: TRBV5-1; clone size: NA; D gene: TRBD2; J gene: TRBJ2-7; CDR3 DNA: TGCGCCAGCAGCTTGACTAGCGGGAGGTACGAGCAGTACTTC; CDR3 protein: CASSLTSGRYEQYF
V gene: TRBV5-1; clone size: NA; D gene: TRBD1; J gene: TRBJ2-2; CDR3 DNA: TGCGCCAGCAGCTTAGGGACAGGGGCGAACACCGGGGAGCTGTTTTTT; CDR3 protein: CASSLGTGANTGELFF
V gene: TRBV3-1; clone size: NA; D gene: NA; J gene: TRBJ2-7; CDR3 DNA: TGTGCCAGCAGCCAAGGCTACGGTACCTACGAGCAGTACTTC; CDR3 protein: CASSQGYGTYEQYF
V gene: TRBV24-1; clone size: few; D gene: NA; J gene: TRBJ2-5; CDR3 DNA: TGTGCCACCGACGGACGGGGGCAAGAGACCCAGTACTTC; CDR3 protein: CATDGRGQETQYF